This is a list of T cell receptor beta chains from one sample in a study of shared clonotypes between healthy human individuals. Only in-frame clones appear in the TCRdb table, and some are missing; sequencing was by immunoSEQ multiplex PCR. Counted here are around 1.9 million clones, around 93% occurring once; the ten biggest clones make up 1.5% to 2%. Sequencing was carried out using naive CD8+ T cells from PBMCs. The receptors shown here come from a man aged 18 to 30 in good health. Some clones in this sample may be carry-over from other donors' samples. The CDR3 runs from the conserved cysteine through the conserved F or W. The D gene is left open where the match is weak. The size entry is marked missing in some rows and otherwise reads once, few, many or a size class.

abundance,v_gene,j_gene,d_gene,CDR3nt,CDR3aa
.,TRBV5-5,TRBJ2-2,TRBD2,TGTGCCAGCAGCTTTGGGACTAGCGGGATCGCGAACACCGGGGAGCTGTTTTTT,CASSFGTSGIANTGELFF
.,TRBV19,TRBJ2-2,.,TGTGCCAGTAGTATAGGGGACAGAAGGAGGGCCGGGGAGCTGTTTTTT,CASSIGDRRRAGELFF
.,TRBV10-3,TRBJ2-3,TRBD2,TGTGCCATCCTAATCTCGAGCGGGAGAACAGATACGCAGTATTTT,CAILISSGRTDTQYF
.,TRBV13,TRBJ2-1,TRBD2,TGTGCCAGCAGCTACCGGACTAGCGGAGAGCAGTTCTTC,CASSYRTSGEQFF
.,TRBV11-2,TRBJ1-3,.,TGTGCCAGCAGCTGGATGGGTTCGAGCTCTGGAAACACCATATATTTT,CASSWMGSSSGNTIYF
.,TRBV5-1,TRBJ2-7,TRBD2,TGCGCCAGCAGCTTGGGCAGGACTAGCTTTTACGAGCAGTACTTC,CASSLGRTSFYEQYF
.,TRBV6-1,TRBJ1-1,.,TGTGCCAGCAGTAACCGGGACGGGCGGATACCGGCTTTCTTT,CASSNRDGRIPAFF
.,TRBV29-1,TRBJ2-1,TRBD1,TGCAGCGTTGAAGATCCCGGACAGGGGGCGGTCAATGAGCAGTTCTTC,CSVEDPGQGAVNEQFF
once,TRBV9,TRBJ2-2,TRBD1,TGTGCCAGCAGCACTAGACAGGGCGCGGACTCCGGGGAGCTGTTTTTT,CASSTRQGADSGELFF
.,TRBV9,TRBJ2-2,.,TGTGCCAGCAGCGTAGATAAGACCGGGGAGCTGTTTTTT,CASSVDKTGELFF
.,TRBV11-2,TRBJ2-3,.,TGTGCCAGCAGCTTAGATCGTTGGAGCACAGATACGCAGTATTTT,CASSLDRWSTDTQYF
.,TRBV9,TRBJ2-7,TRBD2,TGTGCCAGCAGTAGTGGGGGGGGACCCTACGAGCAGTACTTC,CASSSGGGPYEQYF
.,TRBV27,TRBJ2-4,TRBD1,TGTGCCAGCAGTTTATCGGCAGGGGCCAGGGGGCACAAAAACATTCAGTACTTC,CASSLSAGARGHKNIQYF
.,TRBV27,TRBJ2-2,.,TGTGCCAGCAGTTTTAGCTACACCGGGGAGCTGTTTTTT,CASSFSYTGELFF
few,TRBV7-9,TRBJ1-1,TRBD1,TGTGCCAGCAGCTTAACAGGGGTTACTGAAGCTTTCTTT,CASSLTGVTEAFF
.,TRBV7-9,TRBJ2-5,TRBD1,TGTGCCAGCAGCTCGGGACAGGGGGCCGAGGGGTGGGAGACCCAGTACTTC,CASSSGQGAEGWETQYF
.,TRBV19,TRBJ1-5,.,TGTGCCAGTAAGGACCTGCTGGGCAATCAGCCCCAGCATTTT,CASKDLLGNQPQHF
once,TRBV11-2,TRBJ2-3,.,TGTGCCAGCAGCTTGGGGCCAGATACGCAGTATTTT,CASSLGPDTQYF
.,TRBV6-5,TRBJ2-7,.,TGTGCCAGCAGTTACGGGGTTAATCCATCCTACGAGCAGTACTTC,CASSYGVNPSYEQYF
.,TRBV11-3,TRBJ2-7,TRBD2,TGTGCCAGCAGCTACGGACTAGCGGGCGAGCAGTACTTC,CASSYGLAGEQYF
.,TRBV5-1,TRBJ2-1,.,TGCGCCAGCAGCTTGGTAGTGGCGGACGCCAAAGGGGGCTACAATGAGCAGTTCTTC,CASSLVVADAKGGYNEQFF
.,TRBV5-4,TRBJ1-1,TRBD1,TGTGCCAGCAGGCGGGAACCGGGACAGGGCGACACTGAAGCCTTCTTT,CASRREPGQGDTEAFF
.,TRBV11-3,TRBJ2-7,.,TGTGCCAGCAGCCCTGGGCGGCGCCGGGACGGAGGGTGGGAGCAGTACTTC,CASSPGRRRDGGWEQYF
.,TRBV10-3,TRBJ2-7,.,TGTGCCATCAGTGAAGGACTGAGCTCCTACGAGCAGTACTTC,CAISEGLSSYEQYF
.,TRBV6-6,TRBJ2-3,.,TGTGCCACCGGGGTCAGGGGAGGGGGCGATACGCAGTATTTT,CATGVRGGGDTQYF
.,TRBV5-1,TRBJ1-1,.,TGCGCCAGCAGAGGGATGATCCGCCCTAAGAACACTGAAGCTTTCTTT,CASRGMIRPKNTEAFF
.,TRBV18,TRBJ2-7,TRBD1,TGTGCCAGCGCCCCGGGACAGTCATACGAGCAGTACTTC,CASAPGQSYEQYF
.,TRBV11-2,TRBJ2-7,TRBD1,TGTGCCAGCAGCAAACGGACAGGGATTATCCACGAGCAGTACTTC,CASSKRTGIIHEQYF
.,TRBV9,TRBJ1-1,.,TGTGCCAGCAGCGAGGCCCTTTCTCCTGAAGCTTTCTTT,CASSEALSPEAFF
.,TRBV4-1,TRBJ2-7,TRBD1,TGCGCCAGCAGCCAAGAGGTCGGGACAGGGTCGTACGAGCAGTACTTC,CASSQEVGTGSYEQYF
.,TRBV11-2,TRBJ2-1,TRBD2,TGTGCCAGCAGCTCCCGTTTGGGCGGGAGGGTTAATGAGCAGTTCTTC,CASSSRLGGRVNEQFF
.,TRBV7-9,TRBJ1-1,TRBD1,TGTGCCAGCAGCTTAACTCAGGGGGCCACTGAAGCTTTCTTT,CASSLTQGATEAFF
.,TRBV7-2,TRBJ2-7,TRBD2,TGTGCCAGCAGCCTGACTAGCGGGACTTACGAGCAGTACTTC,CASSLTSGTYEQYF
.,TRBV30,TRBJ1-1,.,TGTGCCTGGAGTGTAACGGGGGACACTGAAGCTTTCTTT,CAWSVTGDTEAFF
.,TRBV7-2,TRBJ2-4,.,TGTGCCAGCAGCTTAGCGGTTCGGGGGCAACTAGCCAAAAACATTCAGTACTTC,CASSLAVRGQLAKNIQYF
once,TRBV9,TRBJ1-1,.,TGTGCCAGCAGCGTATATTCAGGGAACACTGAAGCTTTCTTT,CASSVYSGNTEAFF
.,TRBV27,TRBJ2-1,.,TGTGCCAGCAGTGGTCGGGACATATCCTACAATGAGCAGTTCTTC,CASSGRDISYNEQFF
once,TRBV19,TRBJ2-3,.,TGTGCCAGCAGGGCGGGGGATACGCAGTATTTT,CASRAGDTQYF
.,TRBV27,TRBJ1-1,TRBD1,TGTGCCAGCAGCTTACAGGGGGACACTGAAGCTTTCTTT,CASSLQGDTEAFF
.,TRBV11-2,TRBJ2-2,TRBD2,TGTGCCAGCAGCACTTGGGGACTAGCGGGAGCTGGCGGGGAGCTGTTTTTT,CASSTWGLAGAGGELFF
.,TRBV6-1,TRBJ2-1,.,TGTGCCAGCAGTGAAGCAGGGTGGAGCGGGCCTAATGAGCAGTTCTTC,CASSEAGWSGPNEQFF
.,TRBV7-6,TRBJ1-4,.,TGTGCCAGCAGCCTGACAGTGGGGGCTGAAAAACTGTTTTTT,CASSLTVGAEKLFF
.,TRBV29-1,TRBJ1-6,.,TGCAGCGTTGAAATGTGGGGGATACTTTCACCCCTCCACTTT,CSVEMWGILSPLHF
once,TRBV5-4,TRBJ2-7,.,TGTGCCAGCAGCTTGGGTCGGACTAAGGCCGAGCAGTACTTC,CASSLGRTKAEQYF
.,TRBV7-9,TRBJ2-7,.,TGTGCCAGCAGCACCCGGACAGCTATATACGAGCAGTACTTC,CASSTRTAIYEQYF
.,TRBV9,TRBJ2-6,.,TGTGCCAGCAGCGCGACCCGCCCGGGCGTCCTGACTTTC,CASSATRPGVLTF
.,TRBV7-9,TRBJ1-6,.,TGTGCCAGCAGACCGGGGACACCTTATAATTCACCCCTCCACTTT,CASRPGTPYNSPLHF
.,TRBV11-2,TRBJ1-2,.,TGTGCCAGTTCCGGGACCGCAACTCCCAACTATGGCTACACCTTC,CASSGTATPNYGYTF
.,TRBV19,TRBJ1-1,TRBD1,TGTGCCAGTAGTTTCACAGGGGGGGGCACTGAAGCTTTCTTT,CASSFTGGGTEAFF
.,TRBV7-2,TRBJ1-6,.,TGTGCCAGCAGCGCCATGGGGGACGGTTATAATTCACCCCTCCACTTT,CASSAMGDGYNSPLHF
.,TRBV13,TRBJ1-1,.,TGTGCCAGCAGATACACAAGACAGGTGGGCACTGAAGCTTTCTTT,CASRYTRQVGTEAFF
.,TRBV7-9,TRBJ2-2,TRBD1,TGTGCCAGCAGCACAAAGGACAGGACGAACACCGGGGAGCTGTTTTTT,CASSTKDRTNTGELFF
.,TRBV19,TRBJ2-1,TRBD2,TGTGCCAGTAGTACCCTGGAAGCGGGATTATCCTACAATGAGCAGTTCTTC,CASSTLEAGLSYNEQFF